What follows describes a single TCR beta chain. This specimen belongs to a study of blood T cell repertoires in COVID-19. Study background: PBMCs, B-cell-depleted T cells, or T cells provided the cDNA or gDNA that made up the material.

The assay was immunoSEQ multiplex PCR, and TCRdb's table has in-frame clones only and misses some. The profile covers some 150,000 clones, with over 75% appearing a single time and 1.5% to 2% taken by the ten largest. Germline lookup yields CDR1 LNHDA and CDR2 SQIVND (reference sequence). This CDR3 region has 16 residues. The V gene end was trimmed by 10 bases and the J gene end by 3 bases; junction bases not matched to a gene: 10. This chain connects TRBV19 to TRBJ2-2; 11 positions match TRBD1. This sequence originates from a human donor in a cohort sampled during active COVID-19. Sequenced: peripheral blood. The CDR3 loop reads CATTDRGRGDTGELFF. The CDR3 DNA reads TGTGCCACAACGGACAGGGGGCGGGGGGACACCGGGGAGCTGTTTTTT.